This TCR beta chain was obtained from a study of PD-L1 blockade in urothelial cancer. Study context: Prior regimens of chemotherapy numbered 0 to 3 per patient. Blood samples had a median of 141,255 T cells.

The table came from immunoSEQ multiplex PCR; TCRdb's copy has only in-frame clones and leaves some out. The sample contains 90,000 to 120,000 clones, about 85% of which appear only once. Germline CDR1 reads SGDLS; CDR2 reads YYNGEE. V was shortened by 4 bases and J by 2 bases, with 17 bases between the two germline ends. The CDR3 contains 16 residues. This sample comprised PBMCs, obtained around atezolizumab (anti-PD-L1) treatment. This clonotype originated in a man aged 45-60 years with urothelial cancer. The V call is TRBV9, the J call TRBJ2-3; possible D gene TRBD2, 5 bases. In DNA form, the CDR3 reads TGTGCCAGCAGCTCGAACCGGGGTCAGAACACAGATACGCAGTATTTT. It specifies CASSSNRGQNTDTQYF. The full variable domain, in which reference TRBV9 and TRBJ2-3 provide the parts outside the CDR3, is DSGVTQTPKHLITATGQRVTLRCSPRSGDLSVYWYQQSLDQGLQFLIQYYNGEERAKGNILERFSAQQFPDLHSELNLSSLELGDSALYFCASSSNRGQNTDTQYFGPGTRLTVL.